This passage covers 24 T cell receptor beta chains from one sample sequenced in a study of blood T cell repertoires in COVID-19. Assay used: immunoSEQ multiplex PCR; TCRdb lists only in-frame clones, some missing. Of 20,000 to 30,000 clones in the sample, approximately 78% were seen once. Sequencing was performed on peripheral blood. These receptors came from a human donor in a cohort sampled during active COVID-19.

This CDR3 reads CASSQGQGRETQYF. As DNA, the CDR3 is TGTGCCAGCAGCCAGGGACAGGGTAGAGAGACCCAGTACTTC. This chain uses TRBV3-1 (or the pseudogene TRBV3-2) with TRBJ2-5; TRBD1 matches 9 bases. This CDR3 contains 14 residues. The J segment lost 4 bases and the V segment lost 3 bases, leaving 3 bases of the junction unmatched. Per the germline V gene, CDR1 is LGHDT and CDR2 is YNNKEL (reference sequence).

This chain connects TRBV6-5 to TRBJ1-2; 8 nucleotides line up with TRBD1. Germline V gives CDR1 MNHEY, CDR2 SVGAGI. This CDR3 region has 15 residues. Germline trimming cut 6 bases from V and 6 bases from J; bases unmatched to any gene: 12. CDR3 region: CASSQDNRGRDGYTF. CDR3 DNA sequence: TGTGCCAGCAGCCAAGACAACAGGGGGAGGGATGGCTACACCTTC.

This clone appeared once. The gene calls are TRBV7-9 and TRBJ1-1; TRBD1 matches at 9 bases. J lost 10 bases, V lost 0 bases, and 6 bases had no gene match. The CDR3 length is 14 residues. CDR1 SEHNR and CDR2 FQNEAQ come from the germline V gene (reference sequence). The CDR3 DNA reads TGTGCCAGCAGCTTAGCCCAGGGACAGGGTAGAGCTTTCTTT. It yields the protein CASSLAQGQGRAFF.

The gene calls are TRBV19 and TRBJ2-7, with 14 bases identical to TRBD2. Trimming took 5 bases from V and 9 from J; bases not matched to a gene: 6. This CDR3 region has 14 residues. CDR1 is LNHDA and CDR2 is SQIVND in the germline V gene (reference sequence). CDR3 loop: CASSLTSGRAGQYF. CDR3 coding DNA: TGTGCCAGTAGTCTGACTAGCGGGAGGGCCGGGCAGTACTTC.

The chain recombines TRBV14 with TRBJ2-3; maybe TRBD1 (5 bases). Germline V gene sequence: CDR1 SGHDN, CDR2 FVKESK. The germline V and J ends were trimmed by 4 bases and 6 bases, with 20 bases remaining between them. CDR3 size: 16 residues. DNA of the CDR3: TGTGCCAGCAGCCCCCTGGGGCCGCCCGGTGGCGATACGCAGTATTTT. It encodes CASSPLGPPGGDTQYF.

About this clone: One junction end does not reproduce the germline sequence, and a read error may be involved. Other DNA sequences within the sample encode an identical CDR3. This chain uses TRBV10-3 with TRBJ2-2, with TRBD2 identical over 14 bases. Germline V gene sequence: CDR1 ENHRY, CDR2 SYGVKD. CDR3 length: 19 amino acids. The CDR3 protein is CAISGTGTSGSGNTGELFF. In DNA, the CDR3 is TGTGCCATCAGTGGAACGGGGACTAGCGGGAGCGGAAACACCGGGGAGCTATTTTTT.

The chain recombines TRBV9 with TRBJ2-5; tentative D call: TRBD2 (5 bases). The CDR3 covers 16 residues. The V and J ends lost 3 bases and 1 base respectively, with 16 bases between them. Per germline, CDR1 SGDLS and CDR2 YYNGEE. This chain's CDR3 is CASSGGRTTSQETQYF. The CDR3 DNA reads TGTGCCAGCAGCGGCGGACGGACCACTAGCCAAGAGACCCAGTACTTC.

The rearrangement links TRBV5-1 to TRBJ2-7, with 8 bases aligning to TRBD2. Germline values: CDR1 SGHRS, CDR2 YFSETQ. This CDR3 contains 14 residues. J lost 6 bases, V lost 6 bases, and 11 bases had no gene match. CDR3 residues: CASMVGRAASEQYF. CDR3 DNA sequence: TGCGCCAGCATGGTCGGGAGGGCCGCTAGCGAGCAGTACTTC.

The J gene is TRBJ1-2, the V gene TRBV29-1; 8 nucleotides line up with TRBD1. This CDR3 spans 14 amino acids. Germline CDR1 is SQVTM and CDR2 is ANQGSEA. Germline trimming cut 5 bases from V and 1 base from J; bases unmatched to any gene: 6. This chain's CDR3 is CSVRRTGFNYGYTF. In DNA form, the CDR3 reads TGCAGCGTTCGCCGGACAGGGTTTAACTATGGCTACACCTTC. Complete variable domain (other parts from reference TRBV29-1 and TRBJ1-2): SAVISQKPSRDICQRGTSLTIQCQVDSQVTMMFWYRQQPGQSLTLIATANQGSEATYESGFVIDKFPISRPNLTFSTLTVSNMSPEDSSIYLCSVRRTGFNYGYTFGSGTRLTVV.

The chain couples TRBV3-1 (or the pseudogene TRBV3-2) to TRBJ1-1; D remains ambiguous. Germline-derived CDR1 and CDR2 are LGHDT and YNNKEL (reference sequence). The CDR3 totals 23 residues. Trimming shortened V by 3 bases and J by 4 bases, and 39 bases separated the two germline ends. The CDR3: CASSHDRNLKQQLPIRWATEAFF. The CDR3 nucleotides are TGTGCCAGCAGCCATGACCGGAACCTGAAACAGCAACTCCCTATCAGGTGGGCCACTGAAGCTTTCTTT.

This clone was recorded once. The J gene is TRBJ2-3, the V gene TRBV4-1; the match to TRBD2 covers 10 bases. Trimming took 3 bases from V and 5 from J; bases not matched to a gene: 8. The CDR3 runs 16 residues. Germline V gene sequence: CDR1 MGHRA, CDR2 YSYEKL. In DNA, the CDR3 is TGCGCCAGCAGCCAGCTTAGCGGGGGGTCCCGAGATACGCAGTATTTT. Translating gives CASSQLSGGSRDTQYF.

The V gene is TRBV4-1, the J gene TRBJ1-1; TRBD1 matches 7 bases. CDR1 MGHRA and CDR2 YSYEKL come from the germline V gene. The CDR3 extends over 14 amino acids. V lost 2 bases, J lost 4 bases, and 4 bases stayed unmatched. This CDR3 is CASSQNRGATEAFF. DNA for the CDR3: TGCGCCAGCAGCCAAAACAGGGGAGCCACTGAAGCTTTCTTT.

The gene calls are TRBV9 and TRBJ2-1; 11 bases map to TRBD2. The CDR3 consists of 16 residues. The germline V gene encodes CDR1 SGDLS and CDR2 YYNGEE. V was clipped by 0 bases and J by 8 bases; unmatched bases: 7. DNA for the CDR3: TGTGCCAGCAGCGTAGCTCGTAGCGGGAGGGCCGATGAGCAGTTCTTC. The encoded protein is CASSVARSGRADEQFF.

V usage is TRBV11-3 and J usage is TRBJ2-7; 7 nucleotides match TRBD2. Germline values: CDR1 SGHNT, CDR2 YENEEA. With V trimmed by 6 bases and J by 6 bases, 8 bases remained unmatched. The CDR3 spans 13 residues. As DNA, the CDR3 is TGTGCCAGCAGTCAGCGGGAAAGGGGCGAGCAGTACTTC. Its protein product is CASSQRERGEQYF.

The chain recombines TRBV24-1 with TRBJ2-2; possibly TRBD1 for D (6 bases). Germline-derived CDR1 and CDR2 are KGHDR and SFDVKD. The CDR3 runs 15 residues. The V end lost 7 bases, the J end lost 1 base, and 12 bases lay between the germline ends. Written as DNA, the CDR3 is TGTGCCACCAGGGGGGCGAGGGGGAACACCGGGGAGCTGTTTTTT. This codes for CATRGARGNTGELFF.

The CDR3 loop is CASAAGGGGYEQFF. The CDR3 DNA is TGTGCTAGTGCCGCTGGGGGGGGCGGCTATGAGCAGTTCTTC. V and J are TRBV12-5 and TRBJ2-1, with D maybe TRBD2 (7 bases). Between the trimmed V and J ends, which lost 7 bases and 8 bases, there was a span of 18 bases. The CDR3 runs 14 residues. Germline CDR1 LGHNT, CDR2 FRNRAP.

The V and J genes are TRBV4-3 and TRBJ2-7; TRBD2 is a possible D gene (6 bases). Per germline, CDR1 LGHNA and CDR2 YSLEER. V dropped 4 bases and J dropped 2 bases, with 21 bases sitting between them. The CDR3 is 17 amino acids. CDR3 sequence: CASSRVVGGRDTYEQYF. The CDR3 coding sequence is TGCGCCAGCAGCCGAGTCGTAGGTGGGCGGGATACCTACGAGCAGTACTTC.

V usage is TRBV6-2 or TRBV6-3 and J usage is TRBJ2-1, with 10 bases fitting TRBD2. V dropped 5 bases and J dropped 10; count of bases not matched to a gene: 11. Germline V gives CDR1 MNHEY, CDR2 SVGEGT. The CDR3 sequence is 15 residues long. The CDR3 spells CASSDPSGGAEEQFF. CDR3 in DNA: TGTGCCAGCAGTGATCCCAGCGGGGGGGCCGAAGAGCAGTTCTTC.

Here the CDR3 DNA reads TGTGCCACCAGTGGGACTAGCGGGAGTTCTTCATCGAATGAGCAGTTCTTC. This translates into CATSGTSGSSSSNEQFF. This chain links TRBV24-1 with TRBJ2-1, with 13 nucleotides matching TRBD2. CDR1 is KGHDR, CDR2 SFDVKD, per germline. CDR3 length: 17 residues. V was pared by 5 bases and J by 7 bases, with 10 bases of the junction left unmatched.

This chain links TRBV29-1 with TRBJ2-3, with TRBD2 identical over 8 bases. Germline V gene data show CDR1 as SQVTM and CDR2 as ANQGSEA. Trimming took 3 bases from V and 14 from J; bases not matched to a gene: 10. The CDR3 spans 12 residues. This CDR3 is CSVEERSGSLYF. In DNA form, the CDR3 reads TGCAGCGTTGAGGAGCGGAGCGGGAGTCTGTATTTT.

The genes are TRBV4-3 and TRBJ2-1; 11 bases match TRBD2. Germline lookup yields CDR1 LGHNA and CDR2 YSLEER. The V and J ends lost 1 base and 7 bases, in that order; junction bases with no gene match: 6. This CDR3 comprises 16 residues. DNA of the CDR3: TGCGCCAGCAGCCAAGCTAGCGGGGGGCTCGAAAATGAGCAGTTCTTC. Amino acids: CASSQASGGLENEQFF.

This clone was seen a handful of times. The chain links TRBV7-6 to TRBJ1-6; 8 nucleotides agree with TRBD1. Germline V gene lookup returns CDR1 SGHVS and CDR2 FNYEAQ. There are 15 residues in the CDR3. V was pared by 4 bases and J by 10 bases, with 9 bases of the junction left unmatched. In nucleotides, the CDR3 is TGTGCCAGCAGCTCCGGACAGGGATTGTACTCACCCCTCCACTTT. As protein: CASSSGQGLYSPLHF.

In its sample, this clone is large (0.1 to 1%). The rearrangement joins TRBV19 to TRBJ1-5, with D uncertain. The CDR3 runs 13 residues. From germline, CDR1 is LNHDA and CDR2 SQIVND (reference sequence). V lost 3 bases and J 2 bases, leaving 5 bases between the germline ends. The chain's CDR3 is CASSISGNQPQHF. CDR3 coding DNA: TGTGCCAGTAGTATTAGCGGCAATCAGCCCCAGCATTTT.

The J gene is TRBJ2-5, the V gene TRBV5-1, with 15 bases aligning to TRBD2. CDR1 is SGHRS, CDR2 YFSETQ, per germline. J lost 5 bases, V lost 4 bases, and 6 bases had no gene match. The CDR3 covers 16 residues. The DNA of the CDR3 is TGCGCCAGCAGCGGGACTAGCGGGAGGATCGGGGAGACCCAGTACTTC. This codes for CASSGTSGRIGETQYF.